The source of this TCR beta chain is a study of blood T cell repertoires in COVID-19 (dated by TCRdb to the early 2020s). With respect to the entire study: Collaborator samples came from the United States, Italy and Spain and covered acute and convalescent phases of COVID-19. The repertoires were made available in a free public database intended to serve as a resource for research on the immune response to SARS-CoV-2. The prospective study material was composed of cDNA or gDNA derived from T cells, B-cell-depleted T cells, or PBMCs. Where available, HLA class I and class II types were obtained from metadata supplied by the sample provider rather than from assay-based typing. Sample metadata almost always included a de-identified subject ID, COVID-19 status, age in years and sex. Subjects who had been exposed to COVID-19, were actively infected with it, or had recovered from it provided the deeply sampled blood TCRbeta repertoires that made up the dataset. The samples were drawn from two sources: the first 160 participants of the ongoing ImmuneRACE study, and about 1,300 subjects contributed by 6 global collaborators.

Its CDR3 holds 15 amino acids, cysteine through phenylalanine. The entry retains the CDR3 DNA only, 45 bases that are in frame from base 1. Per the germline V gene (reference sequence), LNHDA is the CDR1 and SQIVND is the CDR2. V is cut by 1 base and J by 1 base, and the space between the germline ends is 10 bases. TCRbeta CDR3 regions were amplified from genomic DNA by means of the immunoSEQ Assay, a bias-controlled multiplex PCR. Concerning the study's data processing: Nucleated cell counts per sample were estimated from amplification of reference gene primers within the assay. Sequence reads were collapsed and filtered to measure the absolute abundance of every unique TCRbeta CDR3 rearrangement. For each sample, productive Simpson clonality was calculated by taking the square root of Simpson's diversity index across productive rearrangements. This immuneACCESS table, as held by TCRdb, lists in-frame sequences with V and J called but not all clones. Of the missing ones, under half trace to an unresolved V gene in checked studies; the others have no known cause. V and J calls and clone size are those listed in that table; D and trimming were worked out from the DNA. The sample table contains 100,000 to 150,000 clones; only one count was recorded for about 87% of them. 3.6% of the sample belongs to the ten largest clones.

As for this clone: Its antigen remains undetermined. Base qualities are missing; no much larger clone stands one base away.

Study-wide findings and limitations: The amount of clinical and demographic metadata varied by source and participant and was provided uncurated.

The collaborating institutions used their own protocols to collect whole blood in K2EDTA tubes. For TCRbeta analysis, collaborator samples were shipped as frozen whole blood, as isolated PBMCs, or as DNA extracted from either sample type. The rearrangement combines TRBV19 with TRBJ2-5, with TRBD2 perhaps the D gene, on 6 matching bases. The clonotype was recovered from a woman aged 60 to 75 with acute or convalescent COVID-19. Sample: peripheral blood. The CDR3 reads CASSIGGSGQETQYF. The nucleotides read TGTGCCAGTAGTATAGGGGGTAGCGGCCAAGAGACCCAGTACTTC. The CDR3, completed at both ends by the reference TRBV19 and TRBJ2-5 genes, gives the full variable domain DGGITQSPKYLFRKEGQNVTLSCEQNLNHDAMYWYRQDPGQGLRLIYYSQIVNDFQKGDIAEGYSVSREKKESFPLTVTSAQKNPTAFYLCASSIGGSGQETQYFGPGTRLLVL.